This is a list of T cell receptor beta chains from one sample in a study of cytomegalovirus exposure and HLA in healthy donors. Sequencing used immunoSEQ multiplex PCR; TCRdb keeps in-frame clones, though not all of them. The sample carries about 220,000 clones, 70% to 90% recorded once. Material: PBMCs. These receptor sequences come from a woman aged 18-35 years in good health and CMV-seronegative. Each CDR3 is given with its conserved first and last residue. The D gene is left open where the match is weak. Clone size, where shown, is once, few, many, or a class for clones that have expanded.

TRBV6-1,TRBJ1-1,once,-,CASSPTGNTEAFF,TGTGCCAGCTCTCCGACAGGGAACACTGAAGCTTTCTTT
TRBV10-2,TRBJ2-5,-,-,CASSESTAQETQYF,TGCGCCAGCAGTGAGTCTACAGCCCAAGAGACCCAGTACTTC
TRBV27,TRBJ2-1,-,TRBD1,CASSARQGAYEQFF,TGTGCCAGCAGTGCCCGACAGGGGGCGTATGAGCAGTTCTTC
TRBV5-1,TRBJ2-1,-,-,CASRLGSRAGEQFF,TGCGCCAGCAGGCTGGGGTCACGAGCGGGTGAGCAGTTCTTC
TRBV4-2,TRBJ2-1,-,-,CASSQPGTYNEQFF,TGTGCCAGCAGCCAACCGGGAACTTACAATGAGCAGTTCTTC
TRBV7-7,TRBJ1-1,-,-,CASSLDRNTEAFF,TGTGCTAGCAGCCTCGACAGGAACACTGAAGCTTTCTTT
TRBV27,TRBJ2-3,-,TRBD2,CASSFIAAGGPVDTQYF,TGTGCCAGCAGTTTTATCGCGGCGGGAGGGCCCGTAGATACGCAGTATTTT
TRBV15,TRBJ2-3,-,-,CATSRDESTDTQYF,TGTGCCACCAGCAGAGACGAGAGCACAGATACGCAGTATTTT
TRBV6-1,TRBJ2-1,-,-,CASRQGVYNEQFF,TGTGCCAGCAGACAGGGTGTATACAATGAGCAGTTCTTC
TRBV28,TRBJ2-2,-,-,CASRALGTGELFF,TGTGCCAGCAGGGCTCTAGGAACCGGGGAGCTGTTTTTT
TRBV4-1,TRBJ2-3,-,-,CASSPPGGTDTQYF,TGCGCCAGCAGCCCCCCGGGGGGCACAGATACGCAGTATTTT
TRBV11-3,TRBJ2-7,-,-,CASSLDKERTDIPYEQYF,TGTGCCAGCAGCTTAGACAAAGAAAGGACAGATATACCCTACGAGCAGTACTTC
TRBV27,TRBJ1-1,-,-,CASRDSWNTEAFF,TGTGCCAGCAGGGACTCATGGAACACTGAAGCTTTCTTT
TRBV27,TRBJ2-7,-,-,CASSLSWASYEQYF,TGTGCCAGCAGCTTGAGTTGGGCCTCCTACGAGCAGTACTTC
TRBV10-3,TRBJ2-7,-,TRBD2,CAISESASGNYEQYF,TGTGCCATCAGTGAGTCGGCTAGCGGGAATTACGAGCAGTACTTC
TRBV9,TRBJ2-7,-,-,CASSVGPAGSYEQYF,TGTGCCAGCAGCGTAGGTCCAGCGGGCTCCTACGAGCAGTACTTC
TRBV7-2,TRBJ2-2,-,TRBD1,CASSSPPGQGGTGELFF,TGTGCCAGCAGCTCTCCCCCGGGACAGGGTGGCACCGGGGAGCTGTTTTTT
TRBV19,TRBJ2-6,-,TRBD1,CASRDRGASGANVLTF,TGTGCCAGTCGTGACAGGGGCGCCTCTGGGGCCAACGTCCTGACTTTC
TRBV4-3,TRBJ2-5,-,TRBD1,CASSPGQGGQETQYF,TGCGCCAGCAGCCCTGGACAGGGTGGTCAAGAGACCCAGTACTTC
TRBV6-1,TRBJ2-1,-,TRBD2,CASTWTSGSGNEQFF,TGTGCCAGCACCTGGACTAGCGGGAGTGGAAATGAGCAGTTCTTC
TRBV13,TRBJ2-7,few,TRBD2,CASSVAGGDYEQYF,TGTGCCAGCAGTGTAGCGGGAGGGGACTACGAGCAGTACTTC
TRBV29-1,TRBJ2-1,-,-,CSIPLGGNEQFF,TGCAGCATCCCGCTCGGAGGCAATGAGCAGTTCTTC
TRBV30,TRBJ2-7,-,-,CAWSVGANYEQYF,TGTGCCTGGAGTGTAGGGGCTAACTACGAGCAGTACTTC
TRBV7-9,TRBJ2-3,-,TRBD2,CASSLRLAGGLLDTQYF,TGTGCCAGCAGCTTAAGACTAGCGGGAGGGCTTCTAGATACGCAGTATTTT
TRBV21-1,TRBJ2-7,-,-,CASSKREGYEQYF,TGTGCCAGCAGCAAGCGGGAGGGCTACGAGCAGTACTTC
TRBV19,TRBJ2-1,-,-,CASNRAGGNEQFF,TGTGCCAGTAATAGGGCAGGCGGGAATGAGCAGTTCTTC
TRBV28,TRBJ2-3,-,-,CASSPTGLTDTQYF,TGTGCCAGCAGCCCGACAGGACTCACAGATACGCAGTATTTT
TRBV27,TRBJ2-1,once,TRBD2,CASRLRTSGGEAGNEQFF,TGTGCCAGCAGACTCCGGACTAGCGGGGGAGAAGCGGGAAATGAGCAGTTCTTC
TRBV19,TRBJ2-7,-,-,CASSITTELSYEQYF,TGTGCCAGTAGTATAACGACGGAGCTCTCCTACGAGCAGTACTTC
TRBV28,TRBJ1-4,-,TRBD1,CASSNLQGQGSPTNEKLFF,TGTGCCAGCAGTAACTTGCAGGGACAGGGGTCCCCAACTAATGAAAAACTGTTTTTT
TRBV10-3,TRBJ2-6,-,TRBD1,CAIGPGQSSGANVLTF,TGTGCCATCGGACCGGGACAGAGCTCTGGGGCCAACGTCCTGACTTTC
TRBV29-1,TRBJ2-3,-,-,CILSTDTQYF,TGTATACTCAGCACAGATACGCAGTATTTT
TRBV30,TRBJ2-1,-,TRBD2,CAWGGSPGNEQFF,TGTGCCTGGGGCGGGAGTCCTGGCAATGAGCAGTTCTTC
TRBV5-1,TRBJ1-4,-,TRBD1,CASSVNTGGDEKLFF,TGCGCCAGCAGCGTAAACACAGGGGGCGATGAAAAACTGTTTTTT